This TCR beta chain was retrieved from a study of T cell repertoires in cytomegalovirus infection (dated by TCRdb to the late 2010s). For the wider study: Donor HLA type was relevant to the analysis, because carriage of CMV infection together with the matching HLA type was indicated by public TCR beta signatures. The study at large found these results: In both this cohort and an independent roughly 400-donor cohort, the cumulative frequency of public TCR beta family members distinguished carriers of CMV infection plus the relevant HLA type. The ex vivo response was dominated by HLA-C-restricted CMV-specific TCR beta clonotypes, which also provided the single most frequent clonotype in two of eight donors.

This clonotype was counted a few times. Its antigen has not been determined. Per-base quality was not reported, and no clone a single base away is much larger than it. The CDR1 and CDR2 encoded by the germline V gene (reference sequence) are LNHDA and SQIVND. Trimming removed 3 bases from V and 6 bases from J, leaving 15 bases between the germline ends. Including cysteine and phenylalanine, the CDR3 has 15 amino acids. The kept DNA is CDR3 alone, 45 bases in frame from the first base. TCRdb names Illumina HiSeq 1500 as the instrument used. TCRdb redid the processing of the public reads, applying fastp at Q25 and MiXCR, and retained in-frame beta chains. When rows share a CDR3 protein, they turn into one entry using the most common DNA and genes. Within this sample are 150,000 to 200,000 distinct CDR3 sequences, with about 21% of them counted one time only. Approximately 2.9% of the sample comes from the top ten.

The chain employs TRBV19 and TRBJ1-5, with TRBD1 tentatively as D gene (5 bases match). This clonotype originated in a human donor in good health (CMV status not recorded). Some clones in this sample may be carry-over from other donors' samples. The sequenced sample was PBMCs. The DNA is TGTGCCAGTAGTATCAAAGGGGCATCGAGTCAGCCCCAGCATTTT. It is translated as CASSIKGASSQPQHF.